The T cell receptor (beta chain) under discussion was sequenced for a study of vaccination effects on CD4 cells after COVID-19. Background on the study: ViraFEST expansion of antigen-specific CD4+ T cells with viral peptide pools preceded sequencing. Post-vaccine sampling took place a median of 72 days after the second dose.

V lost 0 bases, J lost 4 bases, and 18 bases lay in between. The germline V gene has CDR1 MNHEY and CDR2 SVGEGT. The CDR3 contains 17 residues. Here immunoSEQ multiplex PCR was the method, and the copy in TCRdb shows in-frame clones only, minus some. The sample carries tens of thousands of clones, about 67% recorded once. The culture ran for approximately 10 days, and then CD4+ T cells were isolated. The cohort was immunized with two doses of either the BNT162b2 or mRNA-1273 vaccine. Note on this clone: Its target is unknown.

V is TRBV6-2 or TRBV6-3 and J is TRBJ2-5; D may be TRBD2 (7 bases). Sequences were derived from CD4+ T cells from PBMCs cultured without peptide, sampled after COVID-19 vaccination. The clonotype was recovered from a human donor who received a COVID-19 vaccine. CDR3 amino acids: CASSYSSGGRGRETQYF. DNA of the CDR3: TGTGCCAGCAGTTACTCTTCCGGGGGGCGCGGACGAGAGACCCAGTACTTC.